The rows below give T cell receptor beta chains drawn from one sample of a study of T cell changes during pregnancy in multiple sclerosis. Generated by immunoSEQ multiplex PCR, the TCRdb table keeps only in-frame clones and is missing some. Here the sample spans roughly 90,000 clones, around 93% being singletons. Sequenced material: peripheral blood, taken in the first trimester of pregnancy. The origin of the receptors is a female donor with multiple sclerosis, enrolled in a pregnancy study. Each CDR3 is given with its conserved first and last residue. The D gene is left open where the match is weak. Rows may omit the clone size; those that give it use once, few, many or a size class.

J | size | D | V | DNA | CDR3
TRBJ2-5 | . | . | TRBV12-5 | TGTGCTAGTGGTCCCGGGACTCTACTCCGGGAGACCCAGTACTTC | CASGPGTLLRETQYF
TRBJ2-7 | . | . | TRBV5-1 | TGCGCCAGCAGCTTGGTCCCAGGCGACGTCTACGAGCAGTACTTC | CASSLVPGDVYEQYF
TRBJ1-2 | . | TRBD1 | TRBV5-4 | TGTGCCAGCAGCCCCGGATTGACAGGGGGCAATCAGGGCTACACCTTC | CASSPGLTGGNQGYTF
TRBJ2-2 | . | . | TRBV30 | TGTGCCTGGAGTGTACTTGGGCGACCTTTGGCCGGGGAGCTGTTTTTT | CAWSVLGRPLAGELFF
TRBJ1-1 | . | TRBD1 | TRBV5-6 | TGTGCCAGCAGTCCCCGGGACAGGGGGTTGAACACTGAAGCTTTCTTT | CASSPRDRGLNTEAFF
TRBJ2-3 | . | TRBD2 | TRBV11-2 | TGTGCCAGCAGCCAACTACCTTCGGGGGGGAGCACAGATACGCAGTATTTT | CASSQLPSGGSTDTQYF
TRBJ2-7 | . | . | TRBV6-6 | TGTGCCAGCAGTTACGTGACTAGTGGATCCGAGCAGTACTTC | CASSYVTSGSEQYF
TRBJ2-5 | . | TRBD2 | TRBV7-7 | TGTGCTAGCAGCTTTGGGGGAGGGTACCAAGAGACCCAGTACTTC | CASSFGGGYQETQYF
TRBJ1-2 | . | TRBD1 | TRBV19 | TGTGCCAGTTTACGGGCCGGGACAGGGGGCATTGGCTACACCTTC | CASLRAGTGGIGYTF
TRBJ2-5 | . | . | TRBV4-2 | TGTGCCAGCAGCCAAAGGGGATCCCAAGAGACCCAGTACTTC | CASSQRGSQETQYF
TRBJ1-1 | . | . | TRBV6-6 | TGTGCCAGCAGGCAGACAGACAACACTGAAGCTTTCTTT | CASRQTDNTEAFF
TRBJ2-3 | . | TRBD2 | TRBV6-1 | TGTGCCAGCAGAGCTAGCGGGAGTACAGATACGCAGTATTTT | CASRASGSTDTQYF
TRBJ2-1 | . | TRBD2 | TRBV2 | TGTGCCAGCAGTGAGCGGGGGAAAAATGAGCAGTTCTTC | CASSERGKNEQFF
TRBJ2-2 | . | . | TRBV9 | TGTGCCAGCAGTCATAACACCGGGGAGCTGTTTTTT | CASSHNTGELFF
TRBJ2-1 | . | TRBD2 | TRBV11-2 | TGTGCCAGCAGCCCCGTAGCGGGGGGGTCCTACAATGAGCAGTTCTTC | CASSPVAGGSYNEQFF
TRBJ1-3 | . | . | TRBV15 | TGTGCCACCAGCAGGGACAAGGGAAACACCATATATTTT | CATSRDKGNTIYF
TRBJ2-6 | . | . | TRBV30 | TGTGCCTGGAGTGCGGCTGGGGCCAACGTCCTGACTTTC | CAWSAAGANVLTF
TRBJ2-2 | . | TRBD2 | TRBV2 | TGTGCCAGCAGGACCCCTGGGGCGGGGGTTCTGAACACCGGGGAGCTGTTTTTT | CASRTPGAGVLNTGELFF
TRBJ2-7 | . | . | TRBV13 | TGTGCCAGCAGCTTTGATTCCCAAGGAGGCGAGCAGTACTTC | CASSFDSQGGEQYF
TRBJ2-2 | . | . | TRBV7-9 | TGTGCCAGCAGCTTCCCGGTCTCCTCGAACACCGGGGAGCTGTTTTTT | CASSFPVSSNTGELFF
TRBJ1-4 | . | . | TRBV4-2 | TGTGCCAGCAGCCAAGAGGGGGGGCTGGAGGATGAAAAACTGTTTTTT | CASSQEGGLEDEKLFF
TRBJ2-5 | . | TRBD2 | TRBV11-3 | TGTGCCAGCAGCTTAAAGGGAGCGGGGGGGTACCAAGAGACCCAGTACTTC | CASSLKGAGGYQETQYF
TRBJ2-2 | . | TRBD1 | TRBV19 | TGTGCCAGTAGTACAGGACAGGGAAACACCGGGGAGCTGTTTTTT | CASSTGQGNTGELFF
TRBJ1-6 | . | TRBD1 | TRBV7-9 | TGTGCCAGCAGTCCGAGGACAGGGGCTAGTTCACCCCTCCACTTT | CASSPRTGASSPLHF
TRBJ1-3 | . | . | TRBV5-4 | TGTGCCAGCAGCTTGGATGGGGCCAGCCTTACCTTCTCTGGAAACACCATATATTTT | CASSLDGASLTFSGNTIYF
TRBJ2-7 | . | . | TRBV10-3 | TGTGCCATCAAGGGCCCCACTAGTGCCTACGAGCAGTACTTC | CAIKGPTSAYEQYF
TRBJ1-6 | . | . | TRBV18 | TGTGCCAGCTCACCAGACTTAAACCCGAATTCACCCCTCCACTTT | CASSPDLNPNSPLHF
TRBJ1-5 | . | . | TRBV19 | TGTGCCAGTAGCCGGGATTCACCGCAGCCCCAGCATTTT | CASSRDSPQPQHF
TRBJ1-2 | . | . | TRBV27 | TGTGCCAGTATGGAGGGGGGGGGCTATGGCTACACCTTC | CASMEGGGYGYTF
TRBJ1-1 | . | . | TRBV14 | TGTGCCAGCAGCATAGCAGGGGCGCGGACTGAAGCTTTCTTT | CASSIAGARTEAFF
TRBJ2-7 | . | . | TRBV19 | TGTGCCAGTAATAGGGGCATCAGCTCCTACGAGCAGTACTTC | CASNRGISSYEQYF
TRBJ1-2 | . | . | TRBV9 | TGTGCCAGCAGCGCCCCCGGTTCGGGCTATGGCTACACCTTC | CASSAPGSGYGYTF
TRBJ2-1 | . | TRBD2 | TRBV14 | TGTGCCAGCAGCCAACACCCGGGACTAGCGGATACCTACAATGAGCAGTTCTTC | CASSQHPGLADTYNEQFF
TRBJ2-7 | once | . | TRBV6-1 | TGTGCCAGCAGACAGGGCCCCCACGAGCAGTACTTC | CASRQGPHEQYF
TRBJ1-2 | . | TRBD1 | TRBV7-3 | TGTGCCAGCGGCAGGACAGGGGGCGCCGGGGTCTTCGGCTACACCTTC | CASGRTGGAGVFGYTF
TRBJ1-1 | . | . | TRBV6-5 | TGTGCCAGCAGGCATGGGAGGAGGAACACTGAAGCTTTCTTT | CASRHGRRNTEAFF
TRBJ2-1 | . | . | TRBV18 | TGTGCCAGTATCAAAGGGGAGGAGTACAATGAGCAGTTCTTC | CASIKGEEYNEQFF
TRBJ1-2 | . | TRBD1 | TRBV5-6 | TGTGCCAGCAGATTAAGGGGGCTTTCCGGCGATGGCTACACCTTC | CASRLRGLSGDGYTF
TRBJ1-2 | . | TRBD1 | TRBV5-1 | TGCGCCAGCAGCCGAGGACAGGGAGAGGTCTATGGCTACACCTTC | CASSRGQGEVYGYTF
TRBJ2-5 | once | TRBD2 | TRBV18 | TGTGCCAGCTCCCAGATTGGGGCTAGCGGGGGTCAAGAGACCCAGTACTTC | CASSQIGASGGQETQYF
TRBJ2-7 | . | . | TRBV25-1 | TGTGCCAGCACGGGATGGGGTACCTACGAGCAGTACTTC | CASTGWGTYEQYF
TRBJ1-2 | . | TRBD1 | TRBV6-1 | TGTGCCAGCAGTGAACATGGACAGGTCGTAGGATACACCTTC | CASSEHGQVVGYTF
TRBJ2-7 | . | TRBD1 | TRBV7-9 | TGTGCCAGCAGCTTAGCCCCGACAGGGAAGTCCTACGAGCAGTACTTC | CASSLAPTGKSYEQYF
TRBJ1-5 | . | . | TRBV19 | TGTGCCAGTAGTTGGGGCGCTGATCAGCCCCAGCATTTT | CASSWGADQPQHF
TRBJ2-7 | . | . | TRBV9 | TGTGCCAGCAGCGTAGATGGGACACGGTTGGACGAGCAGTACTTC | CASSVDGTRLDEQYF
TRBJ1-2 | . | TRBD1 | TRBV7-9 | TGTGCCAGCAGCCCACTCGACAGGGAGGGCTACACCTTC | CASSPLDREGYTF
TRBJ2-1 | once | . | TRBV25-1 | TGTGCCAGCAGTGAAGAGGTGCAGGAGGGCAATGAGCAGTTCTTC | CASSEEVQEGNEQFF
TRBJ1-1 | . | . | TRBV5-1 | TGCGCCAGCAGCTTGTCTAGGCGGAACACTGAAGCTTTCTTT | CASSLSRRNTEAFF
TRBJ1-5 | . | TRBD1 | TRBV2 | TGTGCCAGCAGGATGGGGACAGGCGCTAGCAATCAGCCCCAGCATTTT | CASRMGTGASNQPQHF
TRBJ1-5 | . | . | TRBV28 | TGTGCCAGCAGTTCAGGTTATGGCAATCAGCCCCAGCATTTT | CASSSGYGNQPQHF